Here is one T cell receptor (beta chain) with its context. Its antigen is unknown. The junction does not match germline at one end; this may be a read error. The authors took blood RNA from unsorted whole blood and also extracted germline DNA. This entry belongs to a study of tumor-infiltrating lymphocytes in primary liver carcinoma. About the research overall: Every patient in the cohort had a primary liver carcinoma. That carcinoma was treated by surgical resection. The study reported T1-T3 N0M0 tumors spanning 4.2 to 10 cm. Broader study findings: There was no comparison of CD4+ and CD8+ repertoires, as samples were bulk unsorted.

Total RNA amounting to 500 ng was the source from which TCR beta cDNA was made with a constant-region primer. Libraries for TCR beta were built through three nested multiplex PCR rounds, which together made up a slightly modified ARM-PCR procedure. With TRBV1-TRBV30 forward primers and a C-beta reverse primer, the first two PCR rounds were run for about 10 cycles each. TCRdb fed the multiplex PCR reads into MiXCR, producing one record per CDR3 protein. Of about 320,000 distinct CDR3 sequences in the sample, roughly two thirds were seen once. Per the germline V gene, CDR1 is SGHNT and CDR2 is YYREEE (reference sequence). This CDR3 region has 13 residues.

This receptor was taken from a man aged 40-49 years with primary liver carcinoma and hepatitis B virus infection. Sequencing was carried out using peripheral blood. The chain combines TRBV5-4 with TRBJ2-7, with a weak D call TRBD2 (5 bases). The DNA for the CDR3 is TGTGCCAACAGCTTGACGGGGTCGGGCGAGCAGTACTTC. This translates into CANSLTGSGEQYF.